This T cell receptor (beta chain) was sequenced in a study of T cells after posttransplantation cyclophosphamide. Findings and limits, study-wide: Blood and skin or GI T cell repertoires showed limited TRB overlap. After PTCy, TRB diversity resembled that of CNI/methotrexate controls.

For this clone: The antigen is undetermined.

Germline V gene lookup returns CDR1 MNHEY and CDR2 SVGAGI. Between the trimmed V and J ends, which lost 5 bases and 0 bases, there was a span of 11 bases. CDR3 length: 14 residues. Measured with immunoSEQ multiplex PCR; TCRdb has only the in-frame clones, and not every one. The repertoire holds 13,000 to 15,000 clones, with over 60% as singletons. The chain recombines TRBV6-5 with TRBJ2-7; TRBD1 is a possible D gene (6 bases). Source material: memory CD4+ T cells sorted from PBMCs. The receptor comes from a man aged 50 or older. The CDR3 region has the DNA TGTGCCAGCAGTCCCCGGGACACCTCCTACGAGCAGTACTTC. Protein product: CASSPRDTSYEQYF.